The clone carrying this TCR beta chain was seen ten or more times. Researchers used two-round multiplex PCR to amplify TCR beta CDR3 starting from genomic DNA. Every TRBV and TRBJ gene had its own specific primer in first-round PCR. TCRdb reprocessed the multiplex PCR reads via MiXCR and lists one record per CDR3 protein. The sample includes around 30,000 distinct CDR3 sequences, less than 35% of them seen just once. On CT and PET/CT, all patients were node-negative, and none had prior chemotherapy, radiotherapy or other malignancies. The data belong to a study of prognosis after radiotherapy for stage I lung cancer. About the study: The study delivered radiotherapy as SBRT in 3 to 5 fractions, with a biologically effective dose of at least 100 Gy.

The CDR3 is 17 residues long. The V end was cut by 1 base, the J end by 3 bases, with 16 bases between. Germline V gives CDR1 LGHDT, CDR2 YNNKEL (reference sequence). The sequences come from PBMCs, collected before or after stereotactic body radiation therapy (not recorded which). The V gene is TRBV3-1, the J gene TRBJ1-5, with unresolved D. The origin of this receptor is a donor over 45 with non-small cell lung cancer. The CDR3 region has the DNA TGTGCCAGCAGCCAAGGGGGAGGGTCGGGTTTCAATCAGCCCCAGCATTTT. Encoded protein: CASSQGGGSGFNQPQHF.